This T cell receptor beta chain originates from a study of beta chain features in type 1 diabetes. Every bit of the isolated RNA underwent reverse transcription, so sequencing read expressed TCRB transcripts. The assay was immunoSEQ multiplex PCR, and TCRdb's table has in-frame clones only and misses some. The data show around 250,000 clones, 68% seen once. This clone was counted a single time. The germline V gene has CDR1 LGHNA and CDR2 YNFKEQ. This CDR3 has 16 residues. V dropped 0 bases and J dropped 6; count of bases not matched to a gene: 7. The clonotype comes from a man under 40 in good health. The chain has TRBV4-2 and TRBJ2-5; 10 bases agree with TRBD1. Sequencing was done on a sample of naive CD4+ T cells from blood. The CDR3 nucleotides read TGTGCCAGCAGCCAAGAATTGACAGGGGGCACAAAGACCCAGTACTTC. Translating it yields CASSQELTGGTKTQYF.